This T cell receptor (beta chain) was recovered during a study of high-grade serous ovarian cancer treatment subgroups. Study findings and constraints: Bulk tumor TCR sequencing gave no spatial information. Repertoire similarity ranged roughly 0.1 to 0.85 between tumors of one patient.

Some clones are missing from TCRdb's copy, which holds only in-frame ones; the method was immunoSEQ multiplex PCR. The sample holds 12,000 to 15,000 clones, roughly 90% seen once. About this clone: The antigen is undetermined.

CDR1 and CDR2 (germline): SGHTA, FQGNSA. The CDR3 loop spans 15 amino acids. The trim removed 5 bases at V and 5 bases at J, leaving 5 bases unmatched. Tumor samples were obtained before definitive surgery or chemotherapy. The V call is TRBV7-2, the J call TRBJ1-5, with 11 bases fitting TRBD1. What was sequenced was tumor tissue. This receptor was obtained from a human donor with high-grade serous ovarian cancer. CDR3 sequence: CASSHRTGGDQPQHF. CDR3 DNA sequence: TGTGCCAGCAGCCACCGGACAGGGGGCGATCAGCCCCAGCATTTT.